This T cell receptor (beta chain) comes out of a study of T-cell reconstitution after alpha-beta-depleted transplantation in children. About this clonotype itself: Its antigen is unknown.

Unique molecular identifiers were incorporated when the TCRbeta library was constructed. TCRdb ran MiXCR on the PCR reads and lists one entry per CDR3 protein. Here the sample spans hundreds of thousands of distinct CDR3 sequences, approximately 19% being singletons. Study findings and constraints: Approximately two months post-transplant, alpha-beta T cells reportedly originated from several hundred expanded graft clones.

The clonotype originates from a male patient aged 2-15 years who had a stem cell transplant for acute lymphoblastic leukemia, so the T cells may come from the graft donor. Sequencing was performed on PBMCs, mostly from graft donor cells, taken 360 days after TCRalphabeta/CD19-depleted stem cell transplant.

The CDR3 region is CAWSVLAGVGEQFF. CDR3 nucleotide sequence: TGTGCCTGGAGTGTACTAGCGGGGGTGGGTGAGCAGTTCTTC. V is TRBV30 and J is TRBJ2-1, with 11 bases aligning to TRBD2. This CDR3 region has 14 residues. The V gene end was trimmed by 0 bases and the J gene end by 9 bases; junction bases not matched to a gene: 4. Germline assignment: CDR1 GTSNPN and CDR2 SVGIG (reference sequence).